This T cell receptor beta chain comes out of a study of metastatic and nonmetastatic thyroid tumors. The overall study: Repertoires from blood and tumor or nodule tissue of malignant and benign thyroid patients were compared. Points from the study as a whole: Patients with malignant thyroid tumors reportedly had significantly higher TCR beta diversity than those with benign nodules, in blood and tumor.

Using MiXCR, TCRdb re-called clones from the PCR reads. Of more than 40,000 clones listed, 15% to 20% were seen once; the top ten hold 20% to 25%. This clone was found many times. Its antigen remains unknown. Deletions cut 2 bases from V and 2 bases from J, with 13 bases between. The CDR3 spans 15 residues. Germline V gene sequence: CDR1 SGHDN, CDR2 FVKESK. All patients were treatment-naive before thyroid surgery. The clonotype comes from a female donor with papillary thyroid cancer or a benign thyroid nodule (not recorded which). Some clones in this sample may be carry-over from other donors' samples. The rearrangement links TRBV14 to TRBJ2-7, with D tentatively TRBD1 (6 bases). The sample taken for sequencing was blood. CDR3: CASSQYPGAAYEQYF. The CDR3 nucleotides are TGTGCCAGCAGCCAATATCCAGGGGCGGCCTACGAGCAGTACTTC. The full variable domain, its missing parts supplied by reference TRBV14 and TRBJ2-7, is EAGVTQFPSHSVIEKGQTVTLRCDPISGHDNLYWYRRVMGKEIKFLLHFVKESKQDESGMPNNRFLAERTGGTYSTLKVQPAELEDSGVYFCASSQYPGAAYEQYFGPGTRLTVT.